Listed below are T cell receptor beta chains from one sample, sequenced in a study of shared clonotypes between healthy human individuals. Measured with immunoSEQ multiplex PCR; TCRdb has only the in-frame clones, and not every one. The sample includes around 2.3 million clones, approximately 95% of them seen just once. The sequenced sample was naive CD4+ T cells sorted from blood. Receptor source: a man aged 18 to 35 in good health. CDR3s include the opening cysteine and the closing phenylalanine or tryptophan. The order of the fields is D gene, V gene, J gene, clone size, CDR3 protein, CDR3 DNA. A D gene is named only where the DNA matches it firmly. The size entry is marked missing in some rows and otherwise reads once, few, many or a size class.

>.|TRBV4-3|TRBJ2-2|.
CASSQDSGGSNTGELFF
TGCGCCAGCAGCCAAGACTCGGGCGGATCGAACACCGGGGAGCTGTTTTTT
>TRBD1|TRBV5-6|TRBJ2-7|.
CASSSPGQGILYEQYF
TGTGCCAGCAGCTCACCGGGACAGGGGATACTTTACGAGCAGTACTTC
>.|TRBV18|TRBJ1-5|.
CASSPQSVRLQPQHF
TGTGCCAGCTCACCACAGTCGGTACGCCTCCAGCCCCAGCATTTT
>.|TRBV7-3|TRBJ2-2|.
CASSLTGGITGELFF
TGTGCCAGCAGCTTAACGGGGGGTATCACCGGGGAGCTGTTTTTT
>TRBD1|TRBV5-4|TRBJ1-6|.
CASSLRQGDNSPLHF
TGTGCCAGCAGCTTGAGACAGGGAGATAATTCACCCCTCCACTTT
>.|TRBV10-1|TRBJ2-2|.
CASSDSGPTGELFF
TGCGCCAGCAGTGATTCAGGGCCCACCGGGGAGCTGTTTTTT
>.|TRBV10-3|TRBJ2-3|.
CATGGLSTDTQYF
TGTGCCACCGGGGGGCTCAGCACAGATACGCAGTATTTT
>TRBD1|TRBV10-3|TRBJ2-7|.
CAISESSGLGQGNYEQYF
TGTGCCATCAGTGAGTCGTCGGGGTTGGGACAGGGTAACTACGAGCAGTACTTC
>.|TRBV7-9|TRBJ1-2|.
CASSFMDSYGYTF
TGTGCCAGCAGCTTTATGGACAGCTATGGCTACACCTTC
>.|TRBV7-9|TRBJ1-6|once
CASSLSGDLRSNSPLHF
TGTGCCAGCAGCTTATCGGGGGACCTACGGAGTAATTCACCCCTCCACTTT
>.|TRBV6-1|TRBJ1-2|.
CANAINRAGAYGYTF
TGTGCCAACGCGATTAACAGGGCCGGGGCCTATGGCTACACCTTC
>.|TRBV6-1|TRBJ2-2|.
CASKRSSTGELFF
TGTGCCAGCAAAAGGTCTAGTACCGGGGAGCTGTTTTTT
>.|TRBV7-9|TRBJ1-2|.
CASSFSVLNNYGYTF
TGTGCCAGCAGCTTCTCGGTCTTAAATAACTATGGCTACACCTTC
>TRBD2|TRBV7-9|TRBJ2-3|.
CASSLFLAGDADTQYF
TGTGCCAGCAGCCTTTTCCTAGCGGGAGACGCAGATACGCAGTATTTT
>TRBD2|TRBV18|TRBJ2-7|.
CASSPLGREEGNYEQYF
TGTGCCAGCTCACCACTAGGACGGGAGGAGGGCAACTACGAGCAGTACTTC
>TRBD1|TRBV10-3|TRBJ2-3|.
CAISVGDRETDTQYF
TGTGCCATCAGTGTGGGCGACAGGGAAACAGATACGCAGTATTTT
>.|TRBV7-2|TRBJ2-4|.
CASSLSLQENIQYF
TGTGCCAGCAGCTTAAGTCTCCAGGAAAACATTCAGTACTTC
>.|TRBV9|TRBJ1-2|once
CASSARAEQGGGYTF
TGTGCCAGCAGCGCCCGGGCGGAACAGGGTGGTGGCTACACCTTC
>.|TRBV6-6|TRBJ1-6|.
CASSPGSPLHF
TGTGCCAGCAGTCCAGGGTCACCCCTCCACTTT
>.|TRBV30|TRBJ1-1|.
CAWSEGVWTEAFF
TGTGCCTGGAGTGAGGGGGTGTGGACTGAAGCTTTCTTT
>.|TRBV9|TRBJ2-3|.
CASSPWRGGTDTQYF
TGTGCCAGCAGCCCTTGGCGGGGCGGGACAGATACGCAGTATTTT
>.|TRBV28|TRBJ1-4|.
CASSLGVVTNEKLFF
TGTGCCAGCAGTTTAGGGGTTGTCACTAATGAAAAACTGTTTTTT
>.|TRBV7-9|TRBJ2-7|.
CASSSETQLYEQYF
TGTGCCAGCAGCTCCGAGACACAACTTTACGAGCAGTACTTC
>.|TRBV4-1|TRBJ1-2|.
CASSQLQGNGYTF
TGCGCCAGCAGCCAACTTCAGGGCAATGGCTACACCTTC
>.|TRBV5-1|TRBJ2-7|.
CASSLATLTYEQYF
TGCGCCAGCAGCTTGGCTACCCTAACCTACGAGCAGTACTTC
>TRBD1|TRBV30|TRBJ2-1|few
CAWSVAQGAYNEQFF
TGTGCCTGGAGTGTAGCCCAGGGGGCCTACAATGAGCAGTTCTTC
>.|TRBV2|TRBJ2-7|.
CASSVNSYEQYF
TGTGCCAGCAGTGTCAACTCCTACGAGCAGTACTTC
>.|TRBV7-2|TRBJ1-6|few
CASSLDSPLHF
TGTGCCAGCAGCTTAGATTCACCCCTCCACTTT
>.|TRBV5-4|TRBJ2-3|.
CASSFQSTDTQYF
TGTGCCAGCAGCTTCCAGTCCACAGATACGCAGTATTTT
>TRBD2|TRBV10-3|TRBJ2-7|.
CAISGGSGDYEQYF
TGTGCCATCAGTGGGGGGAGCGGGGACTACGAGCAGTACTTC
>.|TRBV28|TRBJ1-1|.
CASSEQGVRTEAFF
TGTGCCAGCAGTGAACAGGGAGTTCGCACTGAAGCTTTCTTT
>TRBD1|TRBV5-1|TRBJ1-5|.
CASSGPGQLNQPQHF
TGCGCCAGCAGCGGCCCGGGACAGCTCAATCAGCCCCAGCATTTT
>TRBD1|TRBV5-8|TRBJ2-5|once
CASSPDRVVETQYF
TGTGCCAGCAGCCCGGACAGGGTCGTAGAGACCCAGTACTTC
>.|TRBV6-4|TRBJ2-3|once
CASSDTETTDTQYF
TGTGCCAGCAGTGACACCGAGACCACAGATACGCAGTATTTT
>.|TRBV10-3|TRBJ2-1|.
CAISRDGDNEQFF
TGTGCCATCAGCAGGGACGGGGACAATGAGCAGTTCTTC
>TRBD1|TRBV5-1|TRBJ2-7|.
CASSAGTEVYEQYF
TGCGCCAGCAGCGCCGGGACAGAAGTCTACGAGCAGTACTTC
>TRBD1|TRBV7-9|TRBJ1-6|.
CASSLEAGTVNSPLHF
TGTGCCAGCAGCTTGGAGGCCGGGACAGTCAATTCACCCCTCCACTTT
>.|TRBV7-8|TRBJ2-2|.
CASSYWQGNTGELFF
TGTGCCAGCAGCTACTGGCAGGGGAATACCGGGGAGCTGTTTTTT
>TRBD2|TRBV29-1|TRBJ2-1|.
CSVGARLANYNEQFF
TGCAGCGTTGGGGCCAGACTAGCGAACTACAATGAGCAGTTCTTC
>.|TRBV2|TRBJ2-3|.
CASKGGTSTDTQYF
TGTGCCAGTAAAGGGGGGACTAGCACAGATACGCAGTATTTT
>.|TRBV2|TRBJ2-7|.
CASRDRTYEQYF
TGTGCCAGCAGGGACCGGACCTACGAGCAGTACTTC
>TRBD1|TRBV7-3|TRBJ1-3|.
CASSSGQGLSSGNTIYF
TGTGCCAGCAGCTCCGGACAGGGACTATCCTCTGGAAACACCATATATTTT
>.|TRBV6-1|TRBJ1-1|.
CASSVQVNTEAFF
TGTGCCAGCAGTGTTCAGGTGAACACTGAAGCTTTCTTT
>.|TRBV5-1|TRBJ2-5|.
CASSLGTLAPQETQYF
TGCGCCAGCAGCTTGGGAACTCTAGCGCCACAAGAGACCCAGTACTTC
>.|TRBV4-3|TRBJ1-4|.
CASSTGTPGEKLFF
TGCGCCAGCAGCACAGGGACCCCGGGGGAAAAACTGTTTTTT
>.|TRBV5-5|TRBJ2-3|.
CASSFRQASPWDTQYF
TGTGCCAGCAGCTTTCGACAGGCCAGCCCGTGGGATACGCAGTATTTT
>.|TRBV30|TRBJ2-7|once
CAWSSDYEQYF
TGTGCCTGGAGTTCCGACTACGAGCAGTACTTC
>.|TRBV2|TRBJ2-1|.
CASKRGPNNEQFF
TGTGCCAGCAAGAGAGGGCCTAACAATGAGCAGTTCTTC
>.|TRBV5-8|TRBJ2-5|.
CASSSWQETQYF
TGTGCCAGCAGCTCGTGGCAAGAGACCCAGTACTTC
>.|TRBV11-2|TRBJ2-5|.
CASSLDGGQTETQYF
TGTGCCAGCAGCTTAGACGGAGGACAGACAGAGACCCAGTACTTC